A single sample is the source of the 32 T cell receptor beta chains below, sequenced in a study of blood T cell repertoires in COVID-19. TCRdb's table, derived via immunoSEQ multiplex PCR, lists solely in-frame clones and lacks some. The data show hundreds of thousands of clones, roughly 82% seen once. Specimen: peripheral blood. Receptors originate from a woman older than 75 with active or convalescent COVID-19.

V and J are TRBV19 and TRBJ1-2, with a tentative D call TRBD1 (5 bases). Deletions cut 3 bases from V and 3 bases from J, with 14 bases between. Germline CDR1 is LNHDA and CDR2 is SQIVND (reference sequence). The CDR3 is 15 amino acids. The CDR3 sequence is CASSMSPGLDYGYTF. For the CDR3, the DNA is TGTGCCAGTAGTATGTCCCCAGGGCTCGACTATGGCTACACCTTC.

The V call is TRBV11-3, the J call TRBJ2-1; weak D call: TRBD2 (5 bases). Germline V gene data show CDR1 as SGHNT and CDR2 as YENEEA. There are 15 residues in the CDR3. The V gene lost 1 base and the J gene lost 7 bases, with 14 bases spanning the gap. CDR3 loop: CASSLAGGGLNEQFF. DNA for the CDR3: TGTGCCAGCAGCTTAGCTGGAGGAGGTCTGAATGAGCAGTTCTTC. The full variable domain, completed using reference TRBV11-3 and TRBJ2-1, is EAGVVQSPRYKIIEKKQPVAFWCNPISGHNTLYWYLQNLGQGPELLIRYENEEAVDDSQLPKDRFSAERLKGVDSTLKIQPAELGDSAVYLCASSLAGGGLNEQFFGPGTRLTVL.

The chain couples TRBV5-1 to TRBJ1-1; possible D gene TRBD1, 6 bases. The CDR3 consists of 11 residues. CDR1 is SGHRS, CDR2 YFSETQ, per germline. The V gene lost 6 bases and the J gene lost 6 bases, with 9 bases spanning the gap. CDR3: CASKQGAEAFF. The DNA for the CDR3 is TGCGCCAGCAAACAGGGAGCTGAAGCTTTCTTT.

This chain joins TRBV19 and TRBJ1-2, with TRBD1 matching 7 bases. V gave up 9 bases and J gave up 5 bases; unmatched junction bases: 9. The V gene's germline CDR1 is LNHDA and CDR2 SQIVND (reference sequence). The CDR3 is made up of 13 amino acids. CDR3 nucleotide sequence: TGTGCCAGCAACACAGGGGCTGGGTATGGCTACACCTTC. Translated, it gives CASNTGAGYGYTF.

This clone has just a few counts. This specimen includes other DNA sequences encoding the same CDR3. The chain joins TRBV5-1 to TRBJ2-7, with 11 bases that match TRBD2. Trimming at V came to 4 bases and at J to 2 bases, leaving 5 bases not matched to a gene. This CDR3 comprises 15 residues. Germline CDR1 is SGHRS and CDR2 is YFSETQ. CDR3 DNA sequence: TGCGCCAGCAGCACCGGGACTAGCGGAACCTACGAGCAGTACTTC. It translates to CASSTGTSGTYEQYF.

The chain has TRBV5-4 and TRBJ1-1, with D unclear. The germline V and J ends were trimmed by 3 bases and 1 base, with 10 bases remaining between them. The CDR3 has 14 residues. Per germline, CDR1 SGHNT and CDR2 YYREEE (reference sequence). The CDR3 spells CASSSSFPNTEAFF. The CDR3 DNA reads TGTGCCAGCAGCTCGAGTTTTCCGAACACTGAAGCTTTCTTT.

The chain is built from TRBV11-2 and TRBJ1-2; TRBD1 matches 8 bases. V shed 1 base, J shed 7 bases, and the junction held 11 bases outside the gene matches. This CDR3 has 16 residues. Germline values: CDR1 SGHAT, CDR2 FQNNGV. CDR3 protein: CASSLVYRTGSRGYTF. CDR3 nucleotide sequence: TGTGCCAGCAGCTTAGTGTATAGGACAGGGTCGCGTGGCTACACCTTC.

The rearrangement links TRBV19 to TRBJ1-1; D not certain. V was pared by 4 bases and J by 7 bases, with 13 bases between. Germline loops: CDR1 LNHDA, CDR2 SQIVND (reference sequence). CDR3 length: 13 residues. This chain's CDR3 is CASSKSPGREAFF. Here the CDR3 DNA reads TGTGCCAGTAGTAAATCCCCGGGTCGTGAAGCTTTCTTT.

CDR3 loop: CARGGRANTGELFF. As DNA, the CDR3 is TGTGCCAGAGGAGGGCGGGCGAACACCGGGGAGCTGTTTTTT. The chain recombines TRBV2 with TRBJ2-2, with a possible D match to TRBD2 (6 bases). Germline V gene data show CDR1 as SNHLY and CDR2 as FYNNEI. With 9 bases removed from V and 0 bases from J, the gap between germline ends came to 11 bases. This CDR3 is 14 amino acids long.

As to this clone: The sample has other DNA sequences that encode this CDR3 too. The chain's CDR3 is CASSPRGQYNEQFF. The CDR3, as DNA: TGTGCCAGCAGCCCTAGGGGACAGTACAATGAGCAGTTCTTC. The genes are TRBV3-1 (or the pseudogene TRBV3-2) and TRBJ2-1; 7 nucleotides agree with TRBD1. J was trimmed by 4 bases and V by 4 bases; bases with no gene match: 4. Germline V gene lookup returns CDR1 LGHDT and CDR2 YNNKEL (reference sequence). This CDR3 contains 14 residues.

The rearrangement links TRBV19 to TRBJ2-5; 12 bases fit TRBD2. The CDR3 consists of 18 residues. Germline CDR1 and CDR2: LNHDA and SQIVND (reference sequence). V dropped 3 bases and J dropped 5; count of bases not matched to a gene: 13. CDR3 bases: TGTGCCAGTAGTATCCGCCCGTCTAGCGGGGGGGCCTATGAGACCCAGTACTTC. Its protein is CASSIRPSSGGAYETQYF.

The V gene is TRBV28, the J gene TRBJ2-6; 8 bases map to TRBD1. Germline CDR1 and CDR2: MDHEN and SYDVKM. The V segment lost 5 bases and the J segment 2 bases; nucleotides outside the gene matches: 2. The CDR3 spans 15 residues. CDR3 residues: CASSPTGAGANVLTF. For the CDR3, the DNA is TGTGCCAGCAGTCCGACAGGGGCTGGGGCCAACGTCCTGACTTTC.

The V gene is TRBV7-9, the J gene TRBJ2-2; D remains ambiguous. V lost 5 bases, J lost 6 bases, and 10 bases lay in between. The CDR3 runs 13 residues. Germline V CDR1 and CDR2: SEHNR, FQNEAQ (reference sequence). CDR3 loop: CASSPAPAGELFF. CDR3 sequence (DNA): TGTGCCAGCAGCCCTGCCCCGGCCGGGGAGCTGTTTTTT.

V and J are TRBV5-6 and TRBJ2-4; 9 bases are a match to TRBD1. The CDR3 has 15 residues. In germline, CDR1 is SGHDT, CDR2 YYEEEE. With 2 bases clipped from V and 1 base from J, the junction kept 1 base outside the gene matches. The CDR3 sequence: CASSFGQGAKNIQYF. DNA of the CDR3: TGTGCCAGCAGCTTCGGACAGGGGGCCAAAAACATTCAGTACTTC.

This rearrangement joins TRBV6-1 to TRBJ1-1; the D gene is possibly TRBD1 (5 bases). Trimming stripped 3 bases from V and 5 bases from J, with 19 bases between. The germline V gene encodes CDR1 MNHNS and CDR2 SASEGT. The CDR3 consists of 16 residues. The CDR3 DNA sequence: TGTGCCAGCAGTGAGGCTCCCGATGGGGGAGGGACTGAAGCTTTCTTT. It codes for CASSEAPDGGGTEAFF.

The rearrangement joins TRBV18 to TRBJ2-6; D ambiguous. The CDR3 is 17 amino acids. Trimming cost V 3 bases and J 0 bases, with 12 bases left between them. CDR1 is KGHSH, CDR2 LQKENI, per germline. The DNA of the CDR3 is TGTGCCAGCTCACCGGGTCGACTGACCTCTGGGGCCAACGTCCTGACTTTC. Translation: CASSPGRLTSGANVLTF.

This clone was observed a handful of times. The gene calls are TRBV30 and TRBJ1-5; the D is unclear. Between the trimmed V and J ends, which lost 1 base and 9 bases, there was a span of 10 bases. The length of the CDR3 is 12 residues. The germline V gene encodes CDR1 GTSNPN and CDR2 SVGIG (reference sequence). CDR3 sequence reads: CAWSEQAGPQHF. The CDR3 DNA is TGTGCCTGGAGTGAGCAGGCTGGGCCCCAGCATTTT.

V gene TRBV3-1 (or the pseudogene TRBV3-2) combines with J gene TRBJ1-3; TRBD1 matches at 7 bases. The junction had 5 bases not matched to a gene; V was cut back by 5 bases and J by 1 base. Germline V gives CDR1 LGHDT, CDR2 YNNKEL (reference sequence). The CDR3 is made up of 15 amino acids. As DNA, the CDR3 is TGTGCCAGCAGCTCCGGGACAGTATCTGGAAACACCATATATTTT. Amino acids: CASSSGTVSGNTIYF.

J is TRBJ1-6 and V is TRBV28, with D hard to call. There are 17 residues in the CDR3. CDR1 MDHEN and CDR2 SYDVKM come from the germline V gene. Trimming removed 5 bases from V and 2 bases from J, with 16 bases in between. In nucleotides, the CDR3 is TGTGCCAGCAGTCCCAAGCGACTTTTTACCTATAATTCACCCCTCCACTTT. It translates to CASSPKRLFTYNSPLHF.

V usage is TRBV5-4 and J usage is TRBJ1-1; 7 nucleotides match TRBD1. V trimming: 4 bases; J trimming: 4 bases; junction bases outside the gene matches: 7. The germline CDR1 and CDR2 sequences are SGHNT and YYREEE (reference sequence). The CDR3 spans 14 residues. The CDR3 bases are TGTGCCAGCAGCCAGGGACAGCAAATCACTGAAGCTTTCTTT. Its protein is CASSQGQQITEAFF. Full variable domain (missing parts from reference TRBV5-4 and TRBJ1-1): ETGVTQSPTHLIKTRGQQVTLRCSSQSGHNTVSWYQQALGQGPQFIFQYYREEENGRGNFPPRFSGLQFPNYSSELNVNALELDDSALYLCASSQGQQITEAFFGQGTRLTVV.

The chain recombines TRBV19 with TRBJ1-5, with 8 positions matching TRBD1. Losses at the gene ends were 3 bases for V and 0 bases for J; bases not matched to a gene: 16. The CDR3 spans 20 residues. Germline-derived CDR1 and CDR2 are LNHDA and SQIVND (reference sequence). The CDR3 bases are TGTGCCAGTAGTATCTTCAATACAGGGGGGTTGGGGTATAGCAATCAGCCCCAGCATTTT. Its translation: CASSIFNTGGLGYSNQPQHF.

The V and J genes are TRBV30 and TRBJ2-2, with 8 bases identical to TRBD1. Looked up from germline, CDR1 is GTSNPN and CDR2 is SVGIG (reference sequence). With 3 bases clipped from V and 0 bases from J, the junction kept 3 bases outside the gene matches. The CDR3 covers 15 residues. In DNA form, the CDR3 reads TGTGCCTGGAGGACAGGGGCCTCGAACACCGGGGAGCTGTTTTTT. Its protein is CAWRTGASNTGELFF.

The rearrangement uses TRBV6-5 and TRBJ1-1, with D tentatively TRBD1 (6 bases). Trimming shortened V by 11 bases and J by 6 bases, and 16 bases separated the two germline ends. Germline V gives CDR1 MNHEY, CDR2 SVGAGI. The CDR3 is made up of 12 amino acids. In DNA form, the CDR3 reads TGTGCCGGCGATACAGGGACGTCTGAAGCTTTCTTT. Protein product: CAGDTGTSEAFF.

A single count supports this clone. The chain uses TRBV2 and TRBJ1-1; 10 bases fit TRBD1. The CDR3 sequence is 15 residues long. V dropped 5 bases and J dropped 3; count of bases not matched to a gene: 6. Germline V gives CDR1 SNHLY, CDR2 FYNNEI. CDR3 sequence (DNA): TGTGCCAGCAGTAAGACAGGGGGCAGGTACACTGAAGCTTTCTTT. Residues: CASSKTGGRYTEAFF.

This clone has just a few counts. The chain is built from TRBV24-1 and TRBJ1-2; 7 bases agree with TRBD1. Trimming at V came to 4 bases and at J to 4 bases, leaving 11 bases not matched to a gene. The CDR3 sequence is 16 residues long. Germline values: CDR1 KGHDR, CDR2 SFDVKD. The CDR3 nucleotides are TGTGCCACCAGTGACCCGAACAGGGGCGGAAGCTATGGCTACACCTTC. Translation: CATSDPNRGGSYGYTF.

The chain joins TRBV28 to TRBJ1-2; D is ambiguous. The CDR3 sequence is 12 residues long. The V gene lost 7 bases and the J gene lost 3 bases, with 9 bases spanning the gap. Germline V gives CDR1 MDHEN, CDR2 SYDVKM. The DNA for the CDR3 is TGTGCCAGCACGTCACGGTACTATGGCTACACCTTC. Translated: CASTSRYYGYTF.

The chain recombines TRBV5-1 with TRBJ2-3; the match to TRBD2 covers 13 bases. CDR3 size: 17 residues. Germline V gene sequence: CDR1 SGHRS, CDR2 YFSETQ. V shed 4 bases, J shed 0 bases, and the junction held 5 bases outside the gene matches. The CDR3 DNA is TGCGCCAGCAGCAAAGGGACTAGCGGGGCTAGCACAGATACGCAGTATTTT. Translated: CASSKGTSGASTDTQYF.

The chain links TRBV19 to TRBJ2-7; TRBD2 might be the D (6 bases). Per the germline V gene, CDR1 is LNHDA and CDR2 is SQIVND (reference sequence). Trimming shortened V by 5 bases and J by 3 bases, and 17 bases separated the two germline ends. The CDR3 runs 15 residues. The CDR3 nucleotides are TGTGCCAGTAGTCCCACACCAAACGGGGGCTACGAGCAGTACTTC. Its protein is CASSPTPNGGYEQYF.

The chain employs TRBV10-3 and TRBJ1-3; TRBD1 agrees at 8 bases. Trimming cost V 10 bases and J 4 bases; bases outside gene matches: 9. The CDR3 runs 14 residues. Germline values: CDR1 ENHRY, CDR2 SYGVKD. This CDR3 reads CASMTGVDGNTIYF. CDR3 sequence (DNA): TGTGCCAGCATGACAGGGGTGGACGGAAACACCATATATTTT.

The chain couples TRBV30 to TRBJ1-1, with D possibly being TRBD1 (6 bases). CDR3 length: 14 residues. The V gene lost 5 bases and the J gene lost 0 bases, with 13 bases spanning the gap. The germline gives CDR1 GTSNPN, CDR2 SVGIG (reference sequence). This CDR3 reads CAWQQGTLNTEAFF. CDR3 nucleotides: TGTGCCTGGCAGCAGGGGACATTGAACACTGAAGCTTTCTTT.

This rearrangement joins TRBV6-5 to TRBJ1-5; D might be TRBD1 (5 bases). Trimming removed 7 bases from V and 2 bases from J, with 12 bases in between. The CDR3 has 14 amino acids. In germline, CDR1 is MNHEY, CDR2 SVGAGI. DNA for the CDR3: TGTGCCAGCATGGGCGGGGCCGGCAATCAGCCCCAGCATTTT. It is translated as CASMGGAGNQPQHF.

Remarks on this clone: Given a much more abundant clone one base away, this may be a read error. J is TRBJ1-1 and V is TRBV6-5; 9 bases align to TRBD1. The CDR3 covers 14 residues. CDR1 and CDR2 (germline): MNHEY, SVGAGI. The CDR3 nucleotides read TGTGCCAGCAGACTACAGGGGGCAGGGACTGGAGCTTTCTTT. It codes for CASRLQGAGTGAFF.